Listed here are 10 T cell receptor beta chains from one sample, sequenced in a study of T-cell memory formation after mild COVID-19. MiXCR, run by TCRdb on the 5' RACE reads, gives a single entry per CDR3 protein. Of approximately 250,000 distinct CDR3 sequences in the sample, 15% to 20% were seen once. The material sequenced was PBMCs or a T cell subset sorted from them (not recorded which). These receptor sequences come from a young man who had mild COVID-19 (a few samples of this study predate the infection). Cell type and time point are not known.

This clonotype was seen many times. J is TRBJ1-2 and V is TRBV5-1; 9 bases map to TRBD1. The germline CDR1 and CDR2 sequences are SGHRS and YFSETQ. With 0 bases clipped from V and 7 bases from J, the junction kept 4 bases outside the gene matches. The CDR3 loop spans 14 amino acids. The CDR3 region is CASSLGTGDSGYTF. The CDR3 nucleotides read TGCGCCAGCAGCTTGGGGACAGGGGATTCTGGCTACACCTTC.

This sequence joins TRBV20-1 and TRBJ2-5; D is possibly TRBD2 (7 bases). The CDR3 totals 14 residues. Per germline, CDR1 DFQATT and CDR2 SNEGSKA (reference sequence). Trimming left V 0 bases short and J 6 bases short, with 14 bases between. CDR3 protein: CSARDPGGGKTQYF. In nucleotides, the CDR3 is TGCAGTGCTAGAGATCCGGGGGGCGGGAAGACCCAGTACTTC.

This clonotype was counted only a few times. The V call is TRBV19, the J call TRBJ1-3; weak D call: TRBD1 (5 bases). Germline V gene data show CDR1 as LNHDA and CDR2 as SQIVND (reference sequence). Trimming pared 7 bases from V and 0 bases from J, leaving 16 bases between. The CDR3 contains 16 residues. The CDR3 DNA is TGTGCCAGTACCCCCGGGCCAGGGACCTCTGGAAACACCATATATTTT. This encodes CASTPGPGTSGNTIYF.

Many counts were recorded for this clonotype. This sequence joins TRBV4-3 and TRBJ2-4; D gene uncertain. The CDR3 has 13 amino acids. V lost 1 base to trimming and J lost 5 bases, with 6 bases between them. Germline V gene lookup returns CDR1 LGHNA and CDR2 YSLEER. The chain's CDR3 is CASSQAWENIQYF. In nucleotides, the CDR3 is TGCGCCAGCAGCCAAGCGTGGGAAAACATTCAGTACTTC.

This clonotype has more than one count but fewer than ten. This chain joins TRBV7-9 and TRBJ1-2; D is undetermined. This CDR3 region has 12 residues. With 10 bases removed from V and 4 bases from J, the gap between germline ends came to 13 bases. CDR1 is SEHNR, CDR2 FQNEAQ, per germline (reference sequence). CDR3 in amino acids: CAIEGPTYGYTF. CDR3 nucleotide sequence: TGTGCCATAGAAGGCCCTACCTATGGCTACACCTTC.

This clonotype was seen a few times. CDR3 sequence (DNA): TGCGCCAGCAGCCCCGGACTAATCACAGATACGCAGTATTTT. This gives the protein CASSPGLITDTQYF. V usage is TRBV5-1 and J usage is TRBJ2-3; the D gene is possibly TRBD2 (6 bases). Trimming shortened V by 4 bases and J by 2 bases, and 11 bases separated the two germline ends. The CDR3 loop spans 14 amino acids. Germline V gives CDR1 SGHRS, CDR2 YFSETQ.

This clonotype was observed a few times. The chain carries TRBV4-2 and TRBJ1-2, with 11 positions matching TRBD1. The CDR3 is 16 residues long. Germline trimming cut 6 bases from V and 2 bases from J; bases unmatched to any gene: 8. The germline V gene encodes CDR1 LGHNA and CDR2 YNFKEQ. The chain's CDR3 is CASRAEGDRGNYGYTF. The CDR3 coding sequence is TGTGCCAGCAGGGCAGAGGGGGACAGGGGGAACTATGGCTACACCTTC.

V usage is TRBV5-6 and J usage is TRBJ2-7, with D possibly matching TRBD2 (7 bases). CDR1 SGHDT and CDR2 YYEEEE come from the germline V gene. The CDR3 consists of 14 residues. Trimming took 4 bases from V and 4 from J, leaving 15 bases between them. The CDR3 loop is CASSPGGREYEQYF. CDR3 in DNA: TGTGCCAGCAGCCCCGGGGGGCGGGAGTACGAGCAGTACTTC.

Many counts were recorded for this clonotype. The J gene is TRBJ1-3, the V gene TRBV7-2; perhaps TRBD1 as D (5 bases). Between the trimmed V and J ends, which lost 4 bases and 2 bases, there was a span of 15 bases. This CDR3 spans 16 amino acids. Germline loops: CDR1 SGHTA, CDR2 FQGNSA. CDR3 protein: CASSSYRRQAGNTIYF. The CDR3 DNA reads TGTGCCAGCAGCTCCTACAGGAGGCAGGCTGGAAACACCATATATTTT.

V and J are TRBV7-2 and TRBJ2-5; TRBD1 or TRBD2 may be the D gene (6 bases each). Germline V gives CDR1 SGHTA, CDR2 FQGNSA. Trimming pared 7 bases from V and 4 bases from J, leaving 22 bases between. The CDR3 is 16 residues long. The CDR3 sequence is CASTWLRGPRGETQYF. CDR3 nucleotides: TGTGCCAGCACTTGGCTTCGGGGGCCCAGGGGAGAGACCCAGTACTTC.